These 26 T cell receptor beta chains came from one sample sequenced in a study of blood T cell repertoires in COVID-19. Libraries were prepared by immunoSEQ multiplex PCR; TCRdb keeps only in-frame clonotypes and omits some of them. The sample carries 150,000 to 180,000 clones, roughly 82% recorded once. What was sequenced was peripheral blood. Source of these receptors: a woman aged 50 to 60 with acute or convalescent COVID-19.

This chain links TRBV29-1 with TRBJ1-2; 8 positions agree with TRBD1. Trimming took 1 base from V and 4 from J; bases not matched to a gene: 5. The CDR3 is made up of 14 amino acids. Germline V gene lookup returns CDR1 SQVTM and CDR2 ANQGSEA. CDR3 sequence: CSVEAAGGGYGYTF. The DNA for the CDR3 is TGCAGCGTTGAAGCGGCAGGGGGCGGCTATGGCTACACCTTC.

The chain employs TRBV7-8 and TRBJ1-5; a weak D match, TRBD1 (6 bases). The CDR3 is 15 amino acids. Germline CDR1 SGHVS, CDR2 FQNEAQ. The germline V and J ends were trimmed by 2 bases and 2 bases, with 10 bases remaining between them. The CDR3: CASSLSGAGNQPQHF. The DNA for the CDR3 is TGTGCCAGCAGCTTATCAGGGGCGGGCAATCAGCCCCAGCATTTT.

V is TRBV14 and J is TRBJ2-5; no firm D call. The CDR3 sequence is 13 residues long. The germline gives CDR1 SGHDN, CDR2 FVKESK. V was clipped by 3 bases and J by 5 bases, with 10 bases between them. CDR3 sequence reads: CASSQNFGETQYF. Written as DNA, the CDR3 is TGTGCCAGCAGCCAGAATTTCGGGGAGACCCAGTACTTC.

This chain connects TRBV9 to TRBJ2-5, with 12 bases identical to TRBD2. The CDR3 totals 17 residues. V shed 0 bases, J shed 5 bases, and the junction held 8 bases outside the gene matches. Germline assignment: CDR1 SGDLS and CDR2 YYNGEE. CDR3 sequence (DNA): TGTGCCAGCAGCGTAGTTCCCGGACTAGCGGGGACGGAGACCCAGTACTTC. Protein product: CASSVVPGLAGTETQYF.

This clone was observed a few times. The same CDR3 arises from other DNA sequences in this sample as well. The chain recombines TRBV18 with TRBJ1-1; 8 bases align to TRBD1. In germline, CDR1 is KGHSH, CDR2 LQKENI. The CDR3 totals 16 residues. V gave up 1 base and J gave up 5 bases; unmatched junction bases: 9. The CDR3 region is CASSPQKQGVGTEAFF. CDR3 sequence (DNA): TGTGCCAGCTCACCACAGAAACAGGGGGTGGGTACTGAAGCTTTCTTT.

CDR3 nucleotides: TGTGCCAGCAGCTTACCGGGTGCGGGCACTGAAGCTTTCTTT. Translating gives CASSLPGAGTEAFF. The chain recombines TRBV7-9 with TRBJ1-1; no reliable D call. In germline, CDR1 is SEHNR, CDR2 FQNEAQ (reference sequence). CDR3 length: 14 residues. V shed 2 bases and J shed 4 bases, with 11 bases lying between them.

The V and J genes are TRBV5-1 and TRBJ2-5; a weak D match, TRBD1 (7 bases). This CDR3 region has 14 residues. From germline, CDR1 is SGHRS and CDR2 YFSETQ. Trimming left V 2 bases short and J 5 bases short, with 13 bases between. CDR3 loop: CASSFRGAQETQYF. Here the CDR3 DNA reads TGCGCCAGCAGCTTCAGGGGGGCTCAGGAGACCCAGTACTTC.

This chain connects TRBV6-4 to TRBJ2-3; 12 bases are a match to TRBD2. V was clipped by 0 bases and J by 1 base; unmatched bases: 5. Germline lookup yields CDR1 MRHNA and CDR2 SNTAGT. CDR3 length: 18 amino acids. CDR3 sequence (DNA): TGTGCCAGCAGTGACTCGCTACTAGCGGGAGGCCGCACAGATACGCAGTATTTT. Translated: CASSDSLLAGGRTDTQYF.

The J gene is TRBJ2-7, the V gene TRBV5-4; D perhaps matches TRBD2 (5 bases). This CDR3 has 17 residues. CDR1 is SGHNT and CDR2 is YYREEE in the germline V gene (reference sequence). V lost 2 bases, J lost 6 bases, and 24 bases lay in between. CDR3: CASSFGPGAGPLAEQYF. DNA of the CDR3: TGTGCCAGCAGCTTCGGGCCCGGCGCGGGCCCGCTGGCCGAGCAGTACTTC.

J is TRBJ1-1 and V is TRBV5-3, with unresolved D. TRBV5-3 is placed among ORFs of uncertain function. This CDR3 comprises 12 residues. Trimming removed 3 bases from V and 5 bases from J, with 8 bases in between. The CDR3 protein is CARSWPLTEAFF. The DNA of the CDR3 is TGTGCCAGAAGCTGGCCCTTAACTGAAGCTTTCTTT.

V and J are TRBV7-2 and TRBJ2-7; no definite D call. V dropped 1 base and J dropped 1 base, with 11 bases sitting between them. This CDR3 contains 15 residues. CDR1 SGHTA and CDR2 FQGNSA come from the germline V gene. CDR3: CASSLDRGGSYEQYF. CDR3 nucleotide sequence: TGTGCCAGCAGCTTAGATAGAGGTGGGTCCTACGAGCAGTACTTC.

The CDR3 nucleotides are TGTGCCAGCAGCCAAGTTGGGTTAGCGTACCCCTCCTACGAGCAGTACTTC. This gives the protein CASSQVGLAYPSYEQYF. The rearrangement uses TRBV4-2 and TRBJ2-7, with a tentative D call TRBD2 (5 bases). The ends were cut back, 1 base at V and 0 bases at J, with 16 bases in the middle. This CDR3 comprises 17 residues. Germline CDR1 reads LGHNA; CDR2 reads YNFKEQ.

V gene TRBV7-9 combines with J gene TRBJ1-2; 9 positions agree with TRBD1. The CDR3 is 14 amino acids. Germline CDR1 reads SEHNR; CDR2 reads FQNEAQ (reference sequence). After removal of 5 bases from V and 3 bases from J, the junction contained 4 bases not matched to a gene. The CDR3: CASSTRTGDYGYTF. The CDR3 nucleotides read TGTGCCAGCAGCACCCGGACAGGGGACTATGGCTACACCTTC.

A few counts support this clone. J is TRBJ1-5 and V is TRBV7-2; a possible D gene is TRBD1 (6 bases). This CDR3 is 16 amino acids long. V was trimmed by 3 bases and J by 4 bases, leaving 16 bases between them. Germline CDR1 and CDR2: SGHTA and FQGNSA. The CDR3: CASSFSPGQGNQPQHF. The CDR3 region has the DNA TGTGCCAGCAGCTTTTCACCGGGACAAGGAAATCAGCCCCAGCATTTT.

The V and J genes are TRBV28 and TRBJ1-5, with 8 bases lining up with TRBD1. J was trimmed by 0 bases and V by 5 bases; bases with no gene match: 6. The CDR3 consists of 16 residues. CDR1 and CDR2 from the germline V gene are MDHEN and SYDVKM. The CDR3 DNA reads as TGTGCCAGCAGTACGGGGACAGGCTATAGCAATCAGCCCCAGCATTTT. Its protein is CASSTGTGYSNQPQHF. The variable domain in full, completed from reference TRBV28 and TRBJ1-5, reads DVKVTQSSRYLVKRTGEKVFLECVQDMDHENMFWYRQDPGLGLRLIYFSYDVKMKEKGDIPEGYSVSREKKERFSLILESASTNQTSMYLCASSTGTGYSNQPQHFGDGTRLSIL.

Worth noting for this clone: Other DNA sequences from this sample encode an identical CDR3 as well. The J gene is TRBJ2-7, the V gene TRBV10-3, with TRBD1 identical over 7 bases. The CDR3 contains 13 residues. V was clipped by 2 bases and J by 5 bases; unmatched bases: 3. CDR1 and CDR2 (germline): ENHRY, SYGVKD. The CDR3: CAISERGQDEQYF. The CDR3 DNA reads as TGTGCCATCAGTGAGCGAGGACAGGACGAGCAGTACTTC.

The CDR3 sequence is CASSPGEGYEQYF. The DNA for the CDR3 is TGTGCCAGCAGCCCCGGGGAGGGCTACGAGCAGTACTTC. The rearrangement joins TRBV5-6 to TRBJ2-7; 7 nucleotides align to TRBD2. CDR1 SGHDT and CDR2 YYEEEE come from the germline V gene. The junction had 4 bases not matched to a gene; V was cut back by 4 bases and J by 3 bases. CDR3 length: 13 amino acids.

The rearrangement joins TRBV7-2 to TRBJ1-2, with D tentatively TRBD1 (6 bases). The V end lost 5 bases, the J end lost 2 bases, and 12 bases lay between the germline ends. Looked up from germline, CDR1 is SGHTA and CDR2 is FQGNSA. The CDR3 covers 14 residues. CDR3 DNA: TGTGCCAGCAGCCCCCGGACAGAAAACTATGGCTACACCTTC. Translated: CASSPRTENYGYTF.

The rearrangement joins TRBV6-6 to TRBJ2-1; D may be TRBD1 (6 bases). Germline V gene data show CDR1 as MNHNY and CDR2 as SVGAGI (reference sequence). This CDR3 is built from 15 residues. With 0 bases removed from V and 6 bases from J, the gap between germline ends came to 12 bases. CDR3 in amino acids: CASSYSGGASNEQFF. For the CDR3, the DNA is TGTGCCAGCAGTTACTCTGGGGGCGCGTCCAATGAGCAGTTCTTC.

The genes are TRBV15 and TRBJ2-7, with 10 bases that match TRBD1. The ends lost 1 base at V and 4 bases at J; junction bases unmatched: 4. In germline, CDR1 is LNHNV, CDR2 YYDKDF (reference sequence). The CDR3 totals 15 residues. This CDR3 is CATSRARDRGYEQYF. In DNA form, the CDR3 reads TGTGCCACCAGCAGAGCCCGGGACAGGGGTTACGAGCAGTACTTC.

CDR3 protein: CASSIAGGGQGAYEQYF. CDR3 coding DNA: TGTGCCAGTAGTATAGCCGGCGGGGGACAGGGGGCTTACGAGCAGTACTTC. The chain uses TRBV19 and TRBJ2-7; 12 bases map to TRBD1. The CDR3 has 17 amino acids. The germline gives CDR1 LNHDA, CDR2 SQIVND (reference sequence). Germline trimming cut 1 base from V and 4 bases from J; bases unmatched to any gene: 8.

The chain couples TRBV27 to TRBJ2-1; 12 nucleotides agree with TRBD2. This CDR3 spans 15 amino acids. CDR1 is MNHEY, CDR2 SMNVEV, per germline (reference sequence). The V and J ends lost 3 bases and 6 bases, in that order; junction bases with no gene match: 3. The CDR3 is CASSLRLAGANEQFF. The CDR3 nucleotides are TGTGCCAGCAGTTTGCGACTAGCGGGAGCCAATGAGCAGTTCTTC.

CDR3 sequence reads: CASSPDYSRETQYF. CDR3 DNA: TGTGCCAGCTCACCAGATTATAGTCGGGAGACCCAGTACTTC. V usage is TRBV18 and J usage is TRBJ2-5, with D unclear. This CDR3 has 14 residues. V was shortened by 2 bases and J by 5 bases, with 12 bases between the two germline ends. Germline assignment: CDR1 KGHSH and CDR2 LQKENI.

The J gene is TRBJ1-1, the V gene TRBV5-1, with D possibly being TRBD1 (6 bases). CDR3 length: 16 amino acids. The V gene's germline CDR1 is SGHRS and CDR2 YFSETQ. V lost 2 bases, J lost 4 bases, and 18 bases lay in between. The CDR3 DNA reads TGCGCCAGCAGCTTTGGCCCGGCAGGGGTCAGCACTGAAGCTTTCTTT. This translates into CASSFGPAGVSTEAFF.

J is TRBJ1-6 and V is TRBV27; possible D gene TRBD1, 6 bases. The CDR3 loop spans 17 amino acids. Germline V gives CDR1 MNHEY, CDR2 SMNVEV (reference sequence). Trimming left V 6 bases short and J 7 bases short, with 22 bases between. For the CDR3, the DNA is TGTGCCAGCAGAGCCGGGGGGGCTCCAGCATGGAATTCACCCCTCCACTTT. Translated, it gives CASRAGGAPAWNSPLHF.

This clone was seen more than once but under ten times. The V and J genes are TRBV4-2 and TRBJ2-5; 15 nucleotides align to TRBD2. This CDR3 is built from 17 residues. Germline-derived CDR1 and CDR2 are LGHNA and YNFKEQ. After removal of 4 bases from V and 5 bases from J, the junction contained 8 bases not matched to a gene. The CDR3 nucleotides are TGTGCCAGCAGCCTCGGGACTAGCGGGGGGTACCTGGAGACCCAGTACTTC. This codes for CASSLGTSGGYLETQYF.